One and the same sample provided the 4 T cell receptor beta chains below, sequenced in a study of control samples from healthy donors and cancer patients. Here immunoSEQ multiplex PCR was the method, and the copy in TCRdb shows in-frame clones only, minus some. The sample records over 45,000 clones, approximately 94% being singletons. Sequenced sample: PBMCs. The receptors here all came from a man younger than 40 with colorectal cancer.

In the case of this clone: The junction departs from germline at one end; a sequencing error may be responsible. This chain connects TRBV7-9 to TRBJ2-1; 7 nucleotides line up with TRBD1. Germline-derived CDR1 and CDR2 are SEHNR and FQNEAQ (reference sequence). The CDR3 is 13 residues long. The CDR3 DNA is TGTGCCAGCAGCTCCCTCCTACAGGGGTCTGGAATCTTC. Its translation is CASSSLLQGSGIF.

This clone occurred once. The chain couples TRBV7-2 to TRBJ2-1; tentative D call: TRBD2 (5 bases). Germline CDR1 and CDR2: SGHTA and FQGNSA. V lost 3 bases and J lost 5, with 17 bases in between. The CDR3 is made up of 16 amino acids. DNA of the CDR3: TGTGCCAGCAGCTTTCGGACTGGCCGGGGAAACAATGAGCAGTTCTTC. It translates to CASSFRTGRGNNEQFF.

This clone was found once. The chain carries TRBV5-1 and TRBJ1-4; TRBD1 agrees at 8 bases. Germline loops: CDR1 SGHRS, CDR2 YFSETQ. V gave up 2 bases and J gave up 6 bases; unmatched junction bases: 9. The CDR3 contains 16 residues. Here the CDR3 DNA reads TGCGCCAGCAGCTTACAGGGGGGGGACAGCCATGAAAAACTGTTTTTT. Its translation: CASSLQGGDSHEKLFF.

This chain links TRBV29-1 with TRBJ2-3; TRBD2 agrees at 7 bases. This CDR3 region has 10 residues. V shed 8 bases and J 5 bases; nucleotides not matched to a gene: 1. Germline V CDR1 and CDR2: SQVTM, ANQGSEA. CDR3 residues: CSSGGDTQYF. Here the CDR3 DNA reads TGCAGCTCGGGGGGAGATACGCAGTATTTT.